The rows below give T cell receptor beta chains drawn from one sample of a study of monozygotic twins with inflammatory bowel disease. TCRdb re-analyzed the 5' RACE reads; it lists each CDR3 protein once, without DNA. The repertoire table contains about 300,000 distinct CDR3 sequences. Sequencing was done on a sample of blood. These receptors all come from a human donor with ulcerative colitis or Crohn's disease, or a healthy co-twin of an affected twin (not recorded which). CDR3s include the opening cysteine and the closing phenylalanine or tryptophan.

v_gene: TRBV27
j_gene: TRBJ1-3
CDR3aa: CASSNRHKGNTIYF

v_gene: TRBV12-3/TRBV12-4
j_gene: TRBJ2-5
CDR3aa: CASKWGAVRETQYF

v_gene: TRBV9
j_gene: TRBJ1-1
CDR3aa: CASRASGGLTTEAFF

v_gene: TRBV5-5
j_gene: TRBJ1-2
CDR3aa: CASSLRTYQGGGGYTF

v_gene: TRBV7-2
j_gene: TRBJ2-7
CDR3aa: CASSYFGTSTYEQYF

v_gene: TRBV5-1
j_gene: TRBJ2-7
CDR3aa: CASSLTVLSNYEQYF

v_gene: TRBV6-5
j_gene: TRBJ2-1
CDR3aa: CASSYSRSSYNEQFF

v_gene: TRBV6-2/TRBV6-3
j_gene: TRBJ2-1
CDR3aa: CASRTSRAGAYNEQFF

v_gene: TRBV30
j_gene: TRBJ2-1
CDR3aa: CAWSVRVRGGNEQFF

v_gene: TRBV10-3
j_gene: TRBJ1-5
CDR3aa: CAISEQGATGNQPQHF

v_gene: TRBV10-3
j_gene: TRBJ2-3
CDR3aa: CAISDPGNTDTQYF

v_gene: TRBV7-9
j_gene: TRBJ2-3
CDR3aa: CASSPAIFDTQYF

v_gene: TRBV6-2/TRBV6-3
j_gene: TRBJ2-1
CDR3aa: CASRGCGRSNEQFF

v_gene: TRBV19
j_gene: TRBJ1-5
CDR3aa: CASSIWRGTGNQPQHF

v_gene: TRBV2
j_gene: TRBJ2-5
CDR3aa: CASSGSSETQYF

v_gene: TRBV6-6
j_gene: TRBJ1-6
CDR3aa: CASSHPGSGSPLHF

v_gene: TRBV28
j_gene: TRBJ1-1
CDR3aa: CASSSTDPEAFF

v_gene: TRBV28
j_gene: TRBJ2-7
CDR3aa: CASSFGGLDEQYF

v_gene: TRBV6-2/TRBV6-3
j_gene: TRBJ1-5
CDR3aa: CASNSGTGDQPQHF

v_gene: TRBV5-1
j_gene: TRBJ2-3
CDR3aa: CASSSSRVDTQYF

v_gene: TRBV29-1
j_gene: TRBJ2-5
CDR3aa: CSVDLGQGSETQYF

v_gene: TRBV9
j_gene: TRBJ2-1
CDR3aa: CASSASLAGNEQFF